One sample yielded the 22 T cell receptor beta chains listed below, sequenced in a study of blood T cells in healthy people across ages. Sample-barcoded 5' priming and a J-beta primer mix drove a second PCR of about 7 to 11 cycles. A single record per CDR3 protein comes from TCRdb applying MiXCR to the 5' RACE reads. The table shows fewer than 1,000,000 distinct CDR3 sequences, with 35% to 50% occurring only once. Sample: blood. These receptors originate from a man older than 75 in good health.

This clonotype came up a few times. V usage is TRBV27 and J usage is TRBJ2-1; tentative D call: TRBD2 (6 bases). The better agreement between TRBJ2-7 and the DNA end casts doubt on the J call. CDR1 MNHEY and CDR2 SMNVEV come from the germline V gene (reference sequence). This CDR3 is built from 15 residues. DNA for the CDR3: TGTGCCAGCAGGCCACCGGGAGCAACTTACAATGAGCAGTACTTC. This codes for CASRPPGATYNEQYF.

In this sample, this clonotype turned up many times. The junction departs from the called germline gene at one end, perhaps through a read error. As DNA, the CDR3 is TGTGCTAGCAGCTTACGCCATGGCGAAAACAATGAGCAGTTCTTC. Translated, it gives CASSLRHGENNEQFF. The chain combines TRBV7-7 with TRBJ2-1, with unresolved D. This CDR3 region has 15 residues. CDR1 SSHAT and CDR2 FNYEAQ come from the germline V gene (reference sequence).

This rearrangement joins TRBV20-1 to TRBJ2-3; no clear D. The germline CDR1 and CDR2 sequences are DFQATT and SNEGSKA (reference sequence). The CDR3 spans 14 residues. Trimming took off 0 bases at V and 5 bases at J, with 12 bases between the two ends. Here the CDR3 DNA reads TGCAGTGCTAGAGATGGAGCTCGCGTAGATACGCAGTATTTT. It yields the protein CSARDGARVDTQYF.

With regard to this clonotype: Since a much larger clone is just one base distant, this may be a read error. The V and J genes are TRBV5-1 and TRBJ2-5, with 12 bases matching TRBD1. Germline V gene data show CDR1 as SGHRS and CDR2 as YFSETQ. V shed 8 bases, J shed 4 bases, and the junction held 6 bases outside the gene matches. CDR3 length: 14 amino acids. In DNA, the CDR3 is TGCGCCAGTCCCGGGACAGGGGGCCCAGAGACCCAGTACTTC. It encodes CASPGTGGPETQYF.

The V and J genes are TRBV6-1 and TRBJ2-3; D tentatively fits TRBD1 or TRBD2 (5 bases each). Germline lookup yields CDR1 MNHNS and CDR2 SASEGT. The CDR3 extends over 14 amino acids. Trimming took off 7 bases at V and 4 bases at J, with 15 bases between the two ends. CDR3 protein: CASKPGTAADTQYF. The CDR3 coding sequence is TGTGCCAGCAAGCCCGGGACGGCCGCAGATACGCAGTATTTT.

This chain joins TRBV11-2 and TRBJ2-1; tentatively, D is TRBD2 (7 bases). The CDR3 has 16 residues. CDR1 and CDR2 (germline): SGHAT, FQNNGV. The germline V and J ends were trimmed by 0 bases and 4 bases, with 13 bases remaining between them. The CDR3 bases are TGTGCCAGCAGCTTAGAGGGAGGGGGGGGATACAATGAGCAGTTCTTC. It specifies CASSLEGGGGYNEQFF.

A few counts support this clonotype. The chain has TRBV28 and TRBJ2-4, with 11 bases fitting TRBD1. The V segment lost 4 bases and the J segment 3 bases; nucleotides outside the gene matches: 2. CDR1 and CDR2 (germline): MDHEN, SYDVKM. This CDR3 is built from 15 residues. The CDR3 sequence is CASSWTGGVKNIQYF. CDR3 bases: TGTGCCAGCAGTTGGACAGGGGGCGTCAAAAACATTCAGTACTTC. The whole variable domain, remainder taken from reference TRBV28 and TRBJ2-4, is DVKVTQSSRYLVKRTGEKVFLECVQDMDHENMFWYRQDPGLGLRLIYFSYDVKMKEKGDIPEGYSVSREKKERFSLILESASTNQTSMYLCASSWTGGVKNIQYFGAGTRLSVL.

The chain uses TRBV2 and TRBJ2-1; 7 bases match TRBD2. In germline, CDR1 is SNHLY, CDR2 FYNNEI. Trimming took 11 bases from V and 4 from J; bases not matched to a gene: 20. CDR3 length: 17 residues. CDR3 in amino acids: CAVPPGLTGGGYNEQFF. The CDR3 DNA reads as TGTGCCGTACCACCGGGACTAACGGGAGGTGGGTACAATGAGCAGTTCTTC.

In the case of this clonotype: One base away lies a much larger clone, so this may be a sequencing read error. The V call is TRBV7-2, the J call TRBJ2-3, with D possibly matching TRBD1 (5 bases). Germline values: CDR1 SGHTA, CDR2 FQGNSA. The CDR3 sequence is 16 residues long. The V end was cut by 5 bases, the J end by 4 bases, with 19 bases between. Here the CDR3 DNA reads TGTGCCAGCAGCCCCGTGGGTAGCCTAGGGGCAGATACGCAGTATTTT. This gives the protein CASSPVGSLGADTQYF.

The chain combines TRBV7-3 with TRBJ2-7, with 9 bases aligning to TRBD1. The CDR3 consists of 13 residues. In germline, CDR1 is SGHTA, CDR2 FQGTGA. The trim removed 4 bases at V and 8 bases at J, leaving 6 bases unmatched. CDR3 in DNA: TGTGCCAGCAGCTCGGGACAGGGAGAAAAGCAGTACTTC. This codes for CASSSGQGEKQYF.

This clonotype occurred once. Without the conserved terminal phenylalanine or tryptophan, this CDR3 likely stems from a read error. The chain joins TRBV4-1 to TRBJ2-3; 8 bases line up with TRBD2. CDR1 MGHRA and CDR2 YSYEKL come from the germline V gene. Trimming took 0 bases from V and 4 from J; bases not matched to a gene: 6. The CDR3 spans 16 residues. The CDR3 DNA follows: TGCGCCAGCAGCCAAGAATGGCTAGCGGGTTCAGATACGCAGTATGTT. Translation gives CASSQEWLAGSDTQYV.

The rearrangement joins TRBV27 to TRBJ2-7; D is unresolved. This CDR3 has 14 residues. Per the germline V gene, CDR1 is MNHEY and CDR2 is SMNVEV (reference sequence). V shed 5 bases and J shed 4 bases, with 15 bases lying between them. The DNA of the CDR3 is TGTGCCAGCAGTCCCCGCTCATCCCTTTACGAGCAGTACTTC. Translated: CASSPRSSLYEQYF.

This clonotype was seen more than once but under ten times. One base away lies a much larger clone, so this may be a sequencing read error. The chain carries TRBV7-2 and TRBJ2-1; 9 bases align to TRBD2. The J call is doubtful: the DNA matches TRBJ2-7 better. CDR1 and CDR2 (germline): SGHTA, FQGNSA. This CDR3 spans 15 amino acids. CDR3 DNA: TGTGCCAGCAGCCCAGCGGGAGGCAGCTACAATGAGCAGTACTTC. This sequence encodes CASSPAGGSYNEQYF.

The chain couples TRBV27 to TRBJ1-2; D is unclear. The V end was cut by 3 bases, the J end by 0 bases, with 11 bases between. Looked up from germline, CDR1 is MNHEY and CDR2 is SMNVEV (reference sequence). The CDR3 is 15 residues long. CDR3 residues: CASSLDGRSNYGYTF. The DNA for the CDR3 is TGTGCCAGCAGTTTGGATGGACGGTCTAACTATGGCTACACCTTC.

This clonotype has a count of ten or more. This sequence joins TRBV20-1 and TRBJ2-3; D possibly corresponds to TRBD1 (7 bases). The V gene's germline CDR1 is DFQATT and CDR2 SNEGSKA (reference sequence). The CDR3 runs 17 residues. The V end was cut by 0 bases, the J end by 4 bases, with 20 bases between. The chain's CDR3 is CSARDFQGGGAADTQYF. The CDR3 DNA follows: TGCAGTGCTAGAGATTTTCAGGGGGGAGGCGCCGCAGATACGCAGTATTTT.

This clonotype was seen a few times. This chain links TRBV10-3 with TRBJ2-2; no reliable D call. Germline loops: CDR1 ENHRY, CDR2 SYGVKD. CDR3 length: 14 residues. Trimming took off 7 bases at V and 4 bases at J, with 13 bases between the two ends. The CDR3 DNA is TGTGCCATCACCGAGGAAAGGCGCACCGGGGAGCTGTTTTTT. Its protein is CAITEERRTGELFF.

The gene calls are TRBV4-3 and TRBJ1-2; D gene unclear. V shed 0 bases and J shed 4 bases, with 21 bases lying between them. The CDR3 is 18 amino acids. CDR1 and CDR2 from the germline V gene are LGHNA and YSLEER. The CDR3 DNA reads TGCGCCAGCAGCCAAGATCAGCCGGGAGCAACCATTGGCTATGGCTACACCTTC. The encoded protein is CASSQDQPGATIGYGYTF.

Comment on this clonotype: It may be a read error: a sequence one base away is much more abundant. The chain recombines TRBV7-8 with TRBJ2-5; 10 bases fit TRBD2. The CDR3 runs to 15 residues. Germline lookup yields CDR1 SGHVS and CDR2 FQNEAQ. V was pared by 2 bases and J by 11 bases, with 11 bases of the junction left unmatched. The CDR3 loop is CASSLILAGVSEQYF. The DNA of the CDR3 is TGTGCCAGCAGCTTAATCCTAGCGGGAGTGTCAGAGCAGTACTTC.

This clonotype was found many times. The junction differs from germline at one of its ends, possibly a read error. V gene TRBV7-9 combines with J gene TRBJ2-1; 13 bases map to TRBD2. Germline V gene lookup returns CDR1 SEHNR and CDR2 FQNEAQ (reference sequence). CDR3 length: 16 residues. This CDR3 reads CASSVAGLAGNNEQFF. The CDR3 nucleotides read TGTGCCAGCAGCGTAGCGGGACTAGCGGGAAACAATGAGCAGTTCTTC.

DNA for the CDR3: TGTGCCAGCAGCGTAGAGGGGCTAGCGCAAGAGACCCAGTTCTTC. It specifies CASSVEGLAQETQFF. This chain joins TRBV9 and TRBJ2-5, with D possibly being TRBD2 (6 bases). The last part of the DNA fits TRBJ2-1 better; the J call may be wrong. The CDR3 contains 15 residues. Germline CDR1 reads SGDLS; CDR2 reads YYNGEE.

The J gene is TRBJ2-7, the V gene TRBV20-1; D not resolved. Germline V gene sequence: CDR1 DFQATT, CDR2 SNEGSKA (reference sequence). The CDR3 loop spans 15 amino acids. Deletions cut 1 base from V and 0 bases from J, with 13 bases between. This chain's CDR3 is CSARAPSAASYEQYF. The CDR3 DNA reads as TGCAGTGCTAGAGCCCCTTCGGCAGCCTCCTACGAGCAGTACTTC.

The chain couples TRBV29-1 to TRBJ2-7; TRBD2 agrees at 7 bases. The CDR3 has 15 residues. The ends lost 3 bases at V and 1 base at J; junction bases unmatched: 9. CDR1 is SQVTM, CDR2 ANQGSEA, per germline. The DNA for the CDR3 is TGCAGCGTTGAGTTCGGGCAGGGACTATCCTACGAGCAGTACTTC. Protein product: CSVEFGQGLSYEQYF.